This T cell receptor (beta chain) was sequenced in a study of blood T cell repertoires in COVID-19. Study background: COVID-19 samples collected from the United States, Italy and Spain covered acute and convalescent phases. Sample material is recorded as cDNA or gDNA derived from T cells, B-cell-depleted T cells, or PBMCs.

In this sample, this clone turned up once. Seattle's enrolled individuals joined amid active infection and were then monitored longitudinally. The authors' processing: From reference gene primer amplification, estimates of nucleated cell counts were derived. Here immunoSEQ multiplex PCR was the method, and the copy in TCRdb shows in-frame clones only, minus some. V and J calls and clone size are given by that table; D and trimming were obtained from the DNA. The data hold about 200,000 clones, with 82% observed a single time. Looked up from germline, CDR1 is KGHDR and CDR2 is SFDVKD. This CDR3 spans 15 amino acids. The V and J ends lost 3 bases and 4 bases, in that order; junction bases with no gene match: 5.

The chain uses TRBV24-1 and TRBJ2-3, with 8 bases that match TRBD1. This clonotype was obtained from a woman between 55 and 75 years old with COVID-19, enrolled during active disease. Sequenced: peripheral blood. CDR3 region: CATSDAQGAADTQYF. The CDR3 coding sequence is TGTGCCACCAGTGATGCCCAGGGGGCGGCAGATACGCAGTATTTT.